Below, 5 T cell receptor beta chains from the same sample are listed, as sequenced in a study of blood T cell repertoires in COVID-19. Assay: immunoSEQ multiplex PCR; the TCRdb copy retains only in-frame clones and omits some. The table records about 140,000 clones, roughly 84% of them present only once. Sequenced: peripheral blood. All receptors derive from a man aged 25-40 years with COVID-19, enrolled during active disease.

The chain uses TRBV18 and TRBJ2-2, with 9 bases aligning to TRBD1. V lost 3 bases, J lost 6 bases, and 5 bases stayed unmatched. Germline V gene data show CDR1 as KGHSH and CDR2 as LQKENI. The CDR3 is made up of 15 amino acids. This chain's CDR3 is CASSPGTGRPGELFF. CDR3 DNA: TGTGCCAGCTCACCCGGGACAGGGCGACCCGGGGAGCTGTTTTTT.

The chain links TRBV16 to TRBJ1-6, with TRBD1 matching 8 bases. This CDR3 region has 14 residues. Germline CDR1 reads KGHSY; CDR2 reads FQNENV. The J segment lost 9 bases and the V segment lost 3 bases, leaving 4 bases of the junction unmatched. The CDR3 DNA sequence: TGTGCCAGCAGCCACGACAGGGGAGGTTCACCCCTCCACTTT. Protein sequence: CASSHDRGGSPLHF.

The chain couples TRBV27 to TRBJ1-2; D call uncertain. Germline CDR1 is MNHEY and CDR2 is SMNVEV (reference sequence). The CDR3 has 12 amino acids. V lost 8 bases and J lost 0, with 7 bases in between. CDR3 residues: CASGRSNYGYTF. CDR3 DNA sequence: TGTGCCAGCGGGAGATCTAACTATGGCTACACCTTC.

This chain joins TRBV6-5 and TRBJ2-1; possibly TRBD2 for D (6 bases). V was trimmed by 7 bases and J by 5 bases, leaving 15 bases between them. Germline V gives CDR1 MNHEY, CDR2 SVGAGI. This CDR3 region has 14 residues. CDR3 loop: CASNPGQRDNEQFF. CDR3 bases: TGTGCCAGCAATCCGGGCCAGCGGGACAATGAGCAGTTCTTC.

The chain uses TRBV7-9 and TRBJ1-4; D unclear. Germline values: CDR1 SEHNR, CDR2 FQNEAQ (reference sequence). The CDR3 is made up of 15 amino acids. The V gene lost 5 bases and the J gene lost 5 bases, with 15 bases spanning the gap. The CDR3 here is CASSQLGGANEKLFF. The CDR3 coding sequence is TGTGCCAGCAGCCAGTTAGGCGGAGCAAATGAAAAACTGTTTTTT.